A selection of T cell receptor beta chains follows, all from one sample in a study of T-cell memory formation after mild COVID-19. MiXCR, run by TCRdb on the 5' RACE reads, gives a single entry per CDR3 protein. The table lists fewer than 300,000 distinct CDR3 sequences, about a sixth of them singletons. The specimen sequenced was PBMCs or a T cell subset sorted from them (not recorded which). All receptors come from a man younger than 35 who had mild COVID-19 (a few samples of this study predate the infection). Cell type and time point are not known. CDR3s include the opening cysteine and the closing phenylalanine or tryptophan. The D gene is left open where the match is weak. Not all rows give a size; the values are once, few, many and, for expanded clones, a class.

TRBJ1-2	-	TRBD1	TRBV14	TGTGCCAGCAGCCCGGGACAGCTTAACTATGGCTACACCTTC	CASSPGQLNYGYTF
TRBJ1-2	-	-	TRBV7-2	TGTGCCAGCAGCCTAACGACAGACAGCTATGGCTACACCTTC	CASSLTTDSYGYTF
TRBJ1-2	-	-	TRBV15	TGTGCCACCAGCAGAGACGTTGGGGGCTACACCTTC	CATSRDVGGYTF
TRBJ2-5	many	-	TRBV11-2	TGTGCCAGCAGCGCGGCAGGGGTCACACAAGAGACCCAGTACTTC	CASSAAGVTQETQYF
TRBJ1-2	many	-	TRBV7-9	TGTGCCAGCAGCTTAGGTACAGAGAACTATGGCTACACCTTC	CASSLGTENYGYTF
TRBJ1-2	-	-	TRBV28	TGTGCCAGCAGTTTAAGGGGCATAACCCACCACTACACCTTC	CASSLRGITHHYTF
TRBJ2-3	-	-	TRBV7-8	TGTGCCAGCAGCCCTAAAAGGGCAACTGGCGGCACAGATACGCAGTATTTT	CASSPKRATGGTDTQYF
TRBJ2-7	few	TRBD2	TRBV7-2	TGTGCCAGCAGCTTAGCGGGCGGGGGGGCTCCCTACGAGCAGTACTTC	CASSLAGGGAPYEQYF
TRBJ2-5	few	-	TRBV29-1	TGCAGCGTTGAGCCGCAGGATGAAGAGACCCAGTACTTC	CSVEPQDEETQYF
TRBJ1-2	-	-	TRBV3-1	TGTGCCAGCAGCCAAGGGCGGCCTCACTATGGCTACACCTTC	CASSQGRPHYGYTF
TRBJ2-1	few	-	TRBV5-1	TGCGCCAGCTGCGATGGGGGAGCCCTAAGCTCCTACAATGAGCAGTTCTTC	CASCDGGALSSYNEQFF
TRBJ1-5	few	TRBD1	TRBV28	TGTGCCAGCAGTCCACTAGGGACAGGGGACGCGCAGCCCCAGCATTTT	CASSPLGTGDAQPQHF
TRBJ2-3	-	TRBD1	TRBV7-2	TGTGCCAGCAGCAGGACAGGAAGGGATACGCAGTATTTT	CASSRTGRDTQYF
TRBJ1-5	few	TRBD1	TRBV4-3	TGCGCCAGCAGCCAAGATCTCGGGACAGGGGTGAGTCAGCCCCAGCATTTT	CASSQDLGTGVSQPQHF
TRBJ1-1	-	TRBD1	TRBV7-9	TGTGCCAGCAGCTTTCAAGGACAGGTGGGCACTGAAGCTTTCTTT	CASSFQGQVGTEAFF
TRBJ2-1	many	-	TRBV7-3	TGTGCCAGCAGCTTCGGGGGCCTTTCCTACAATGAGCAGTTCTTC	CASSFGGLSYNEQFF
TRBJ2-7	few	-	TRBV7-2	TGTGCCAGCAGTCACCTGGGGCAGGCCTACGAGCAGTACTTC	CASSHLGQAYEQYF
TRBJ2-5	few	TRBD2	TRBV3-1	TGTGCCAGCAGCCAAAGCGGGGGGCCGGAGACCCAGTACTTC	CASSQSGGPETQYF
TRBJ2-5	-	TRBD1	TRBV28	TGTGCCACTGGGACAGGGGGCGCGGAGACCCAGTACTTC	CATGTGGAETQYF
TRBJ2-2	-	-	TRBV12-5	TGTGCTAGTGGTACAGGGTTCACCGGGGAGCTGTTTTTT	CASGTGFTGELFF
TRBJ1-1	-	-	TRBV7-9	TGTGCCAGCAGCCTCGAAGTCAGCACTGAAGCTTTCTTT	CASSLEVSTEAFF
TRBJ1-5	-	-	TRBV27	TGTGCCAGCATGGCAGGGACGGGGAGCAATCAGCCCCAGCATTTT	CASMAGTGSNQPQHF
TRBJ1-6	-	TRBD1	TRBV25-1	TGTGCCAGCAGTGACCAACCTCCGGGACAGGGGGATTCACCCCTCCACTTT	CASSDQPPGQGDSPLHF